This T cell receptor (beta chain) was sequenced for a study of cytomegalovirus exposure and HLA in healthy donors. Across the study: Among the 300 to 450 genotyped donors, about 81% were placed in the Caucasian-associated ancestry cluster. Study outcomes and limitations: Researchers reported in a later analysis that a missense DCLRE1C variant was tied to TCR beta V- and J-gene trimming.

About this clone: The target antigen is unknown.

Primers included in the PCR were 60 Vbeta and 13 Jbeta primers. Clones were read by immunoSEQ multiplex PCR, and TCRdb kept only the in-frame ones, dropping some. The table includes about 82,000 clones, about 70% detected once. Likely unrecorded immune exposures existed in these nominally healthy donors. The sequencing sample was made of PBMCs. This clonotype originated in a woman between 50 and 59 years old in good health and CMV-seropositive.

The chain's CDR3 is CASSHPTVAYEQYF. The DNA of the CDR3 is TGCGCCAGCAGCCATCCGACAGTCGCCTACGAGCAGTACTTC. V and J are TRBV4-1 and TRBJ2-7, with D possibly TRBD1 on 5 matching bases. The CDR3 consists of 14 residues. Between the trimmed V and J ends, which lost 3 bases and 2 bases, there was a span of 11 bases. Germline loops: CDR1 MGHRA, CDR2 YSYEKL.